Listed below are T cell receptor beta chains from one sample, sequenced in a study of OX40 agonist ivuxolimab in advanced cancers. The repertoire was sequenced with immunoSEQ multiplex PCR; TCRdb's copy has only in-frame clones and lacks some. The table records around 53,000 clones, about 93% of them present only once. The source was CD4+ or CD8+ T cells sorted from blood, collected in a trial of the OX40 agonist ivuxolimab. The source is an adult with an advanced solid tumor such as melanoma, head and neck, liver or kidney cancer. The CDR3 runs from the conserved cysteine through the conserved F or W. Only some rows state a clone size, as once, few, many or a class for expanded clones.

len: 14
v_gene: TRBV19
abundance: .
CDR3aa: CASSPGVSNYEQYF

len: 15
v_gene: TRBV9
abundance: once
CDR3aa: CASSSPAFGGEKLFF

len: 14
v_gene: TRBV28
abundance: once
CDR3aa: CASRPERSEDGYTF

len: 14
v_gene: TRBV9
abundance: .
CDR3aa: CASSESGLGNEQFF

len: 15
v_gene: TRBV6-6
abundance: .
CDR3aa: CASSYSTSGYNEQFF

len: 19
v_gene: TRBV7-9
abundance: .
CDR3aa: CASSLIFITGTGNTGELFF

len: 14
v_gene: TRBV13
abundance: .
CDR3aa: CASSLIAVSDTQYF

len: 13
v_gene: TRBV19
abundance: once
CDR3aa: CASLGGTPRGYTF

len: 15
v_gene: TRBV12-5
abundance: many
CDR3aa: CASGLGFGTTYEQYF

len: 14
v_gene: TRBV13
abundance: .
CDR3aa: CASSSPGLLYEQYF

len: 15
v_gene: TRBV4-1
abundance: .
CDR3aa: CASSQGDASGNTIYF

len: 15
v_gene: TRBV28
abundance: once
CDR3aa: CASSPLAGSQETQYF

len: 16
v_gene: TRBV29-1
abundance: .
CDR3aa: CSVEDPREPDDGTQYF

len: 16
v_gene: TRBV27
abundance: .
CDR3aa: CASSLLLAGPPETQYF

len: 12
v_gene: TRBV6-5
abundance: .
CDR3aa: CASSYGGAEAFF

len: 14
v_gene: TRBV29-1
abundance: .
CDR3aa: CSVEVRASGYEQYF

len: 13
v_gene: TRBV27
abundance: .
CDR3aa: CASSWGQNTEAFF

len: 16
v_gene: TRBV5-4
abundance: once
CDR3aa: CASSLGQDRGFDEQYF

len: 15
v_gene: TRBV15
abundance: .
CDR3aa: CATSSWTDRGYEQYF

len: 15
v_gene: TRBV7-4
abundance: .
CDR3aa: CASSPRTGQVTEAFF

len: 19
v_gene: TRBV4-1
abundance: once
CDR3aa: CASSQQPLNPASKSDTQYF

len: 14
v_gene: TRBV6-5
abundance: .
CDR3aa: CASGRLEGTDTQYF

len: 12
v_gene: TRBV29-1
abundance: .
CDR3aa: CSVDWGTGELFF

len: 14
v_gene: TRBV4-3
abundance: .
CDR3aa: CASSHQTGQETQYF

len: 15
v_gene: TRBV6-4
abundance: .
CDR3aa: CASSEREGTYNEQFF

len: 16
v_gene: TRBV5-6
abundance: .
CDR3aa: CASSLKFSGRSGELFF

len: 17
v_gene: TRBV5-6
abundance: .
CDR3aa: CASMGLAGGSSYNEQFF

len: 15
v_gene: TRBV28
abundance: .
CDR3aa: CASSPPGDRDTEAFF

len: 14
v_gene: TRBV7-6
abundance: .
CDR3aa: CASSWDLNTGELFF

len: 16
v_gene: TRBV27
abundance: .
CDR3aa: CASSPQIQSDLYEQYF

len: 16
v_gene: TRBV7-6
abundance: .
CDR3aa: CASSATARQGGQPQHF

len: 14
v_gene: TRBV4-3
abundance: once
CDR3aa: CASSPGHLNTEAFF

len: 14
v_gene: TRBV19
abundance: .
CDR3aa: CASSIGIYDNEQFF

len: 15
v_gene: TRBV25-1
abundance: .
CDR3aa: CASSGAPGQENIQYF

len: 16
v_gene: TRBV9
abundance: .
CDR3aa: CASSVDPLGSNYGYTF

len: 14
v_gene: TRBV6-1
abundance: .
CDR3aa: CASNVLAENNEQFF

len: 13
v_gene: TRBV14
abundance: .
CDR3aa: CASQSGQTYEQYF

len: 19
v_gene: TRBV19
abundance: .
CDR3aa: CASSVGRLAGGPGSYEQYF

len: 14
v_gene: TRBV19
abundance: .
CDR3aa: CASSRGTLDEKLFF

len: 14
v_gene: TRBV28
abundance: once
CDR3aa: CASSFVRSGNTIYF

len: 14
v_gene: TRBV10-3
abundance: .
CDR3aa: CAISTDLNSYEQYF

len: 16
v_gene: TRBV27
abundance: .
CDR3aa: CASTTGTSGRADTQYF

len: 14
v_gene: TRBV7-9
abundance: once
CDR3aa: CASSLQALPREQYF

len: 17
v_gene: TRBV28
abundance: .
CDR3aa: CASSFLYVRDRIYEQYF